This T cell receptor (beta chain) was captured in a study of T cell responses to AZD1222 COVID-19 vaccine. Study results and caveats: An increase in Spike-specific TCR breadth and depth was observed after two AZD1222 doses. White British donors predominated, females outnumbered males, and clonal diversity was possibly underestimated. Seropositive AZD1222 recipients at baseline numbered only six or seven.

Comments on this clone: The antigen remains undetermined.

Germline V gene lookup returns CDR1 GTSNPN and CDR2 SVGIG (reference sequence). V dropped 5 bases and J dropped 2; count of bases not matched to a gene: 6. This CDR3 has 14 amino acids. Repertoires were generated with immunoSEQ multiplex PCR, while TCRdb's copy carries only in-frame clones and drops some. The data contain 110,000 to 150,000 clones, around 90% of them seen just once; the ten biggest clones take up under 3.5%. The sequencing used peripheral blood, collected on day 0 of AZD1222 vaccination. The chain joins TRBV30 to TRBJ1-3; 7 bases agree with TRBD1. The receptor was isolated from an adult in good health. CDR3 bases: TGTGCCTGGGGAGGGGGACAGACTGGAAACACCATATATTTT. As protein: CAWGGGQTGNTIYF.